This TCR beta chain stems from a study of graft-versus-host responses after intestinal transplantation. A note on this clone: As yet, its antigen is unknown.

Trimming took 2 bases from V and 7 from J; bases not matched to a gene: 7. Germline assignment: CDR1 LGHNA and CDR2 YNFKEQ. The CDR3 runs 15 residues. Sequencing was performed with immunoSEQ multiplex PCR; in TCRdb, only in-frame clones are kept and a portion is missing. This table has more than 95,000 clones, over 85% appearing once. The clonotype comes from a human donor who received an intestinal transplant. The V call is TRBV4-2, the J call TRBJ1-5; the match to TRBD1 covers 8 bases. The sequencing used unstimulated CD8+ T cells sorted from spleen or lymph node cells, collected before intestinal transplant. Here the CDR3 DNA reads TGTGCCAGCAGCCAACGGACAGGGAAGGACCAGCCCCAGCATTTT. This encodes CASSQRTGKDQPQHF.